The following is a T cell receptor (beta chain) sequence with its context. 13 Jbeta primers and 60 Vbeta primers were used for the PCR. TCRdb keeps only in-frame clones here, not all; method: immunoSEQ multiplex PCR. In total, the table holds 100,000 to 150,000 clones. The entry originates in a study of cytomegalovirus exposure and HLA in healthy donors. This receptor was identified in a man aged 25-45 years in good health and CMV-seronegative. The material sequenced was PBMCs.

CDR3 sequence reads: CASSLGRATDTQYF. CDR3 sequence (DNA): TGTGCCAGCAGCTTAGGGAGGGCCACAGATACGCAGTATTTT. J is TRBJ2-3 and V is TRBV5-6, with TRBD2 matching 7 bases. V trimming: 2 bases; J trimming: 2 bases; junction bases outside the gene matches: 2. This CDR3 spans 14 amino acids. In germline, CDR1 is SGHDT, CDR2 YYEEEE.